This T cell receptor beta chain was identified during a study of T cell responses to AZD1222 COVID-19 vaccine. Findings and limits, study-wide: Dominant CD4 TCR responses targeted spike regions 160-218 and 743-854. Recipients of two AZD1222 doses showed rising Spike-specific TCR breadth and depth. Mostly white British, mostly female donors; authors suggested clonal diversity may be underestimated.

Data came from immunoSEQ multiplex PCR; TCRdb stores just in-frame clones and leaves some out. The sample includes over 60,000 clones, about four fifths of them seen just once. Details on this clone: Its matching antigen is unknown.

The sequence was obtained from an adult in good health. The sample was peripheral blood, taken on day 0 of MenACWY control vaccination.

The CDR3 protein is CSPQGYTF. CDR3 coding DNA: TGCAGTCCCCAGGGCTACACCTTC. The chain uses TRBV20-1 and TRBJ1-2; unclear D gene. This CDR3 contains 8 residues. V was trimmed by 8 bases and J by 8 bases, leaving 6 bases between them. Germline assignment: CDR1 DFQATT and CDR2 SNEGSKA (reference sequence).